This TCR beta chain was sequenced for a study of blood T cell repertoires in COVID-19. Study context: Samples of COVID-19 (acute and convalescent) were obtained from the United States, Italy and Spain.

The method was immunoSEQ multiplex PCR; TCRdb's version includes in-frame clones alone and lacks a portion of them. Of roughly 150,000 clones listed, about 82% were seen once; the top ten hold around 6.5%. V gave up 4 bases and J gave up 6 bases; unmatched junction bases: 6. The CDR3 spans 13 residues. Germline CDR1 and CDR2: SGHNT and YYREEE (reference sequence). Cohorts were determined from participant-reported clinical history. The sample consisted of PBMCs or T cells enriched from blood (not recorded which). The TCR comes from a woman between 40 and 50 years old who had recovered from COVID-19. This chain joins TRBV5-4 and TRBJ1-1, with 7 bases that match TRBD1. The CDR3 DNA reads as TGTGCCAGCAGCGTCAGGGGGGCCCCTGAAGCTTTCTTT. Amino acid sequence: CASSVRGAPEAFF.